The clone carrying this T cell receptor (beta chain) was counted only a few times. The entry originates in a study of identical twins. TCRdb used MiXCR to reprocess the 5' RACE reads, holding one entry per CDR3 protein. The repertoire holds just over 500,000 distinct CDR3 sequences, with 20% to 25% as singletons. The CDR3 contains 13 residues. Germline CDR1 and CDR2: SNHLY and FYNNEI. Germline trimming cut 8 bases from V and 5 bases from J; bases unmatched to any gene: 8. Separately, the same data were catalogued under a study of T cells expressing NK-cell markers.

The J gene is TRBJ2-5, the V gene TRBV2, with 7 bases matching TRBD1. The specimen was CD4+ T cells sorted from blood. This TCR derives from a woman aged 18-30 years in good health. CDR3 DNA: TGTGCCAGCGGAGCCGGACAGGACGAGACCCAGTACTTC. Translated: CASGAGQDETQYF.